These 23 T cell receptor beta chains share one sample of origin, sequenced in a study of blood T cell repertoires in COVID-19 (dated by TCRdb to 2018 to 2021). The library was prepared using the immunoSEQ multiplex PCR assay. TCRdb mirrors the immuneACCESS table, restricted to in-frame sequences. Some clones are absent from its copies; in checked studies, under half trace to an unresolved V gene, and the reason for the others is unknown. Present in this sample are around 320,000 clones, nearly 90% of which were seen just once. 11% of the sample is in the top ten clones. Sequencing was done on a sample of peripheral blood. The receptors here all came from a woman between 25 and 40 years old with COVID-19, enrolled during active disease.

The CDR3 spells CASGRTGAFYGYTF. The CDR3 nucleotides read TGTGCCAGCGGACGGACAGGCGCCTTCTATGGCTACACCTTC. The chain couples TRBV6-5 to TRBJ1-2, with TRBD1 matching 7 bases. J was trimmed by 4 bases and V by 8 bases; bases with no gene match: 10. This CDR3 has 14 amino acids. Germline loops: CDR1 MNHEY, CDR2 SVGAGI.

The chain links TRBV27 to TRBJ1-5; 7 nucleotides line up with TRBD1. V shed 8 bases, J shed 0 bases, and the junction held 10 bases outside the gene matches. Germline CDR1 is MNHEY and CDR2 is SMNVEV (reference sequence). This CDR3 contains 16 residues. CDR3 amino acids: CASAVKQGSSNQPQHF. The CDR3 bases are TGTGCCAGCGCCGTCAAACAGGGGAGTAGCAATCAGCCCCAGCATTTT.

V usage is TRBV5-1 and J usage is TRBJ2-1; 7 bases match TRBD2. CDR1 is SGHRS, CDR2 YFSETQ, per germline. This CDR3 region has 12 residues. Trimming at V came to 1 base and at J to 15 bases, leaving 7 bases not matched to a gene. CDR3 residues: CASSLSGDVPFF. The CDR3 DNA is TGCGCCAGCAGCTTGAGCGGGGATGTTCCGTTCTTC. Full variable domain (missing parts from reference TRBV5-1 and TRBJ2-1): KAGVTQTPRYLIKTRGQQVTLSCSPISGHRSVSWYQQTPGQGLQFLFEYFSETQRNKGNFPGRFSGRQFSNSRSEMNVSTLELGDSALYLCASSLSGDVPFFGPGTRLTVL.

This chain links TRBV5-1 with TRBJ2-2, with TRBD1 matching over 8 bases. Germline V gives CDR1 SGHRS, CDR2 YFSETQ. J lost 4 bases, V lost 0 bases, and 2 bases had no gene match. The CDR3 runs to 15 residues. CDR3 in amino acids: CASSLGTGFTGELFF. The DNA for the CDR3 is TGCGCCAGCAGCTTGGGGACAGGGTTCACCGGGGAGCTGTTTTTT.

The chain carries TRBV6-5 and TRBJ1-1; D not certain. The V and J ends lost 4 bases and 2 bases respectively, with 5 bases between them. There are 12 residues in the CDR3. The germline V gene has CDR1 MNHEY and CDR2 SVGAGI. CDR3 region: CASSSGNTEAFF. CDR3 nucleotide sequence: TGTGCCAGCAGTTCAGGAAACACTGAAGCTTTCTTT.

This rearrangement joins TRBV5-1 to TRBJ1-1, with D possibly being TRBD1 (5 bases). The V end was cut by 4 bases, the J end by 6 bases, with 10 bases between. There are 12 residues in the CDR3. From germline, CDR1 is SGHRS and CDR2 YFSETQ. The DNA for the CDR3 is TGCGCCAGCAGCGGAGTGACAGCTGAAGCTTTCTTT. Amino acids: CASSGVTAEAFF.

This rearrangement joins TRBV3-1 (or the pseudogene TRBV3-2) to TRBJ2-5; perhaps TRBD2 as D (7 bases). The CDR3 contains 15 residues. Germline CDR1 LGHDT, CDR2 YNNKEL (reference sequence). V lost 2 bases, J lost 4 bases, and 14 bases lay in between. The CDR3 region has the DNA TGTGCCAGCAGCCAACCCAACAGGGAGGGAGAGACCCAGTACTTC. Protein: CASSQPNREGETQYF.

The J gene is TRBJ2-4, the V gene TRBV4-1; a weak D match, TRBD1 (5 bases). Trimming stripped 2 bases from V and 7 bases from J, with 18 bases between. The germline CDR1 and CDR2 sequences are MGHRA and YSYEKL. The CDR3 contains 16 residues. In DNA, the CDR3 is TGCGCCAGCAGCCAACCCGGAACCTCCCCAGGGAACATTCAGTACTTC. Protein: CASSQPGTSPGNIQYF.

V is TRBV4-1 and J is TRBJ2-3, with TRBD2 as a possible D gene (6 bases). CDR1 is MGHRA, CDR2 YSYEKL, per germline. The V gene lost 1 base and the J gene lost 9 bases, with 20 bases spanning the gap. This CDR3 comprises 16 residues. In DNA, the CDR3 is TGCGCCAGCAGCCAAGTGGCGGGGTCCCATACTTCCACGCAGTATTTT. Translating gives CASSQVAGSHTSTQYF.

The chain joins TRBV19 to TRBJ1-1; maybe TRBD1 (6 bases). This CDR3 spans 13 amino acids. V gave up 7 bases and J gave up 4 bases, with 13 bases separating them. Germline V lookup: CDR1 LNHDA, CDR2 SQIVND (reference sequence). In nucleotides, the CDR3 is TGTGCCAGTACCCTACAGGGAGCCACTGAAGCTTTCTTT. Protein: CASTLQGATEAFF.

This clone has just one count. The genes are TRBV19 and TRBJ1-3, with 7 bases identical to TRBD1. The V gene's germline CDR1 is LNHDA and CDR2 SQIVND (reference sequence). V shed 5 bases and J 4 bases; nucleotides not matched to a gene: 11. This CDR3 spans 16 amino acids. Here the CDR3 reads CASSPDTQGPGNTIYF. The DNA for the CDR3 is TGTGCCAGTAGTCCAGACACACAGGGGCCGGGAAACACCATATATTTT.

The rearrangement uses TRBV7-9 and TRBJ1-2; D may be TRBD1 (5 bases). CDR3 size: 15 residues. V lost 6 bases and J 3 bases, leaving 17 bases between the germline ends. Germline V gives CDR1 SEHNR, CDR2 FQNEAQ (reference sequence). CDR3 DNA: TGTGCCAGCAGTCTCCGGGGGATCGAGGACTATGGCTACACCTTC. Translating gives CASSLRGIEDYGYTF.

The V gene is TRBV28, the J gene TRBJ2-5; 7 bases agree with TRBD2. J lost 0 bases, V lost 5 bases, and 21 bases had no gene match. From germline, CDR1 is MDHEN and CDR2 SYDVKM. The CDR3 is 20 residues long. The CDR3 reads CASSPTFAGEISTNQETQYF. Written as DNA, the CDR3 is TGTGCCAGCAGTCCCACCTTTGCGGGGGAGATATCGACTAACCAAGAGACCCAGTACTTC.

This clone occurred once. This sequence joins TRBV7-2 and TRBJ1-2; no clear D. Trimming removed 3 bases from V and 2 bases from J, with 16 bases in between. This CDR3 contains 16 residues. In germline, CDR1 is SGHTA, CDR2 FQGNSA. The CDR3 DNA reads TGTGCCAGCAGCTTCCCACCAGATAAATCGAACTATGGCTACACCTTC. The encoded protein is CASSFPPDKSNYGYTF. The full variable domain, in which reference TRBV7-2 and TRBJ1-2 provide the parts outside the CDR3, is GAGVSQSPSNKVTEKGKDVELRCDPISGHTALYWYRQSLGQGLEFLIYFQGNSAPDKSGLPSDRFSAERTGGSVSTLTIQRTQQEDSAVYLCASSFPPDKSNYGYTFGSGTRLTVV.

This clone was counted only a few times. The CDR3 nucleotides are TGCGCCAGCAGCCGGGACCAAGAGACCCAGTACTTC. The encoded protein is CASSRDQETQYF. The V gene is TRBV5-1, the J gene TRBJ2-5; D uncertain. Germline V gene data show CDR1 as SGHRS and CDR2 as YFSETQ. Trimming cost V 4 bases and J 0 bases, with 4 bases left between them. This CDR3 has 12 residues.

The chain uses TRBV19 and TRBJ1-2, with D unclear. Trimming removed 4 bases at V and 4 bases at J, with 10 bases between. CDR3 size: 13 residues. CDR1 is LNHDA and CDR2 is SQIVND in the germline V gene (reference sequence). The CDR3 coding sequence is TGTGCCAGTAGTACGGGGATATTCTATGGCTACACCTTC. Its protein is CASSTGIFYGYTF.

The chain uses TRBV28 and TRBJ2-3, with 12 nucleotides matching TRBD2. V trimming: 4 bases; J trimming: 3 bases; junction bases outside the gene matches: 8. Germline V gene data show CDR1 as MDHEN and CDR2 as SYDVKM. The CDR3 has 17 amino acids. In nucleotides, the CDR3 is TGTGCCAGCAGTTCTCTAGCGGGGGGGTGGGAAACAGATACGCAGTATTTT. Protein sequence: CASSSLAGGWETDTQYF.

This chain connects TRBV30 to TRBJ1-2; 8 bases agree with TRBD1. The CDR3 consists of 11 residues. From germline, CDR1 is GTSNPN and CDR2 SVGIG (reference sequence). V trimming: 4 bases; J trimming: 8 bases; junction bases outside the gene matches: 3. The CDR3 nucleotides read TGTGCCTGGACGACAGGGGTCGGCTACACCTTC. As protein: CAWTTGVGYTF.

This sequence joins TRBV19 and TRBJ2-7; 10 nucleotides align to TRBD2. J lost 2 bases, V lost 5 bases, and 6 bases had no gene match. The germline CDR1 and CDR2 sequences are LNHDA and SQIVND (reference sequence). The CDR3 has 15 amino acids. This CDR3 is CASSHPGLAPYEQYF. CDR3 nucleotide sequence: TGTGCCAGTAGTCATCCGGGACTAGCGCCCTACGAGCAGTACTTC.

The chain carries TRBV5-4 and TRBJ1-4; D perhaps matches TRBD1 (6 bases). V dropped 4 bases and J dropped 0 bases, with 10 bases sitting between them. Germline V gene data show CDR1 as SGHNT and CDR2 as YYREEE (reference sequence). The CDR3 sequence is 15 residues long. This chain's CDR3 is CASSAGGTTNEKLFF. The CDR3 nucleotides read TGTGCCAGCAGCGCGGGGGGCACAACTAATGAAAAACTGTTTTTT.

The chain links TRBV2 to TRBJ1-2; 7 positions agree with TRBD1. V was pared by 0 bases and J by 4 bases, with 5 bases of the junction left unmatched. CDR1 SNHLY and CDR2 FYNNEI come from the germline V gene. The CDR3 spans 15 residues. CDR3 residues: CASSEALGGGYGYTF. CDR3 DNA: TGTGCCAGCAGTGAAGCTTTAGGGGGCGGCTATGGCTACACCTTC.

The chain links TRBV7-6 to TRBJ1-4; D gene ambiguous. The CDR3 is made up of 13 amino acids. V was pared by 3 bases and J by 5 bases, with 7 bases between. Germline V gene data show CDR1 as SGHVS and CDR2 as FNYEAQ. The CDR3 sequence: CASSFRRNEKLFF. CDR3 in DNA: TGTGCCAGCAGCTTCCGCAGAAATGAAAAACTGTTTTTT.

This clone was seen just once. This chain joins TRBV2 and TRBJ2-5, with D maybe TRBD1 (6 bases). This CDR3 comprises 15 residues. The germline V gene has CDR1 SNHLY and CDR2 FYNNEI. Deletions cut 0 bases from V and 1 base from J, with 9 bases between. CDR3 sequence (DNA): TGTGCCAGCAGTGAAGCCCCAGGGGCCCAAGAGACCCAGTACTTC. Translating it yields CASSEAPGAQETQYF.